This T cell receptor (beta chain) was sequenced for a study of cytomegalovirus exposure and HLA in healthy donors. Study observations and caveats: TCR beta V- and J-gene trimming, according to a later analysis, was linked to a missense DCLRE1C variant.

This PCR relied on a set of 60 Vbeta primers and 13 Jbeta primers. Profiled with immunoSEQ multiplex PCR; TCRdb holds only in-frame clones, not every one. Of about 130,000 clones in the sample, approximately 80% were seen once. Germline CDR1 SEHNR, CDR2 FQNEAQ (reference sequence). Trimming pared 5 bases from V and 3 bases from J, leaving 10 bases between. The length of the CDR3 is 13 residues. As to this clone: Its target is not known.

The receptor was isolated from a middle-aged man in good health and CMV-seronegative. The chain employs TRBV7-9 and TRBJ1-1, with D tentatively TRBD1 (6 bases). Sequencing was performed on PBMCs. CDR3 protein: CASSRQEDTEAFF. CDR3 DNA sequence: TGTGCCAGCAGCCGACAGGAGGACACTGAAGCTTTCTTT.